One sample yielded the 3 T cell receptor beta chains listed below, sequenced in a study of cytomegalovirus exposure and HLA in healthy donors. The PCR employed 60 Vbeta primers together with 13 Jbeta primers. Assay used: immunoSEQ multiplex PCR; TCRdb lists only in-frame clones, some missing. The sample lists 120,000 or so clones; 76% were seen once. The specimen was PBMCs. The receptor source for this set is a man aged 25 to 45 in good health and CMV-seropositive.

This clone was observed a few times. V and J are TRBV15 and TRBJ1-1, with D perhaps TRBD1 (6 bases). V was cut by 5 bases and J by 1 base, with 11 bases left in between. The germline V gene encodes CDR1 LNHNV and CDR2 YYDKDF (reference sequence). The CDR3 consists of 14 residues. CDR3: CATSGLQGNTEAFF. CDR3 in DNA: TGTGCCACCAGCGGGTTACAGGGGAACACTGAAGCTTTCTTT.

This chain links TRBV28 with TRBJ2-7, with 7 nucleotides matching TRBD2. V lost 2 bases to trimming and J lost 3 bases; unmatched junction nucleotides: 19. The V gene's germline CDR1 is MDHEN and CDR2 SYDVKM. The CDR3 runs to 19 residues. For the CDR3, the DNA is TGTGCCAGCAGTTTACCCCTCGGGACGGGGGGTTTGGGTAGCTACGAGCAGTACTTC. Residues: CASSLPLGTGGLGSYEQYF.

The rearrangement uses TRBV9 and TRBJ2-2, with TRBD2 identical over 9 bases. Germline assignment: CDR1 SGDLS and CDR2 YYNGEE. The CDR3 totals 16 residues. V lost 0 bases and J lost 4; bases outside the gene matches: 4. The CDR3 loop is CASSVVGTSPTGELFF. CDR3 nucleotide sequence: TGTGCCAGCAGCGTAGTGGGGACTAGCCCCACCGGGGAGCTGTTTTTT.